A selection of T cell receptor beta chains follows, all from one sample in a study of blood T cell repertoires in COVID-19. Clones were sequenced by immunoSEQ multiplex PCR, and TCRdb holds only the in-frame ones, with some missing. The table has 35,000 to 50,000 clones, about 85% seen once. Sequencing was done on a sample of peripheral blood. The receptors were gathered from a woman aged 70-85 years in a cohort sampled during active COVID-19. Both conserved end residues are part of each CDR3. D genes are given only for firm matches. Size values are once, few and many counts, or a class for expanded clones, and some rows have none.

CDR3 DNA | CDR3 protein | J gene | V gene | clone size | D gene
TGTGCCAGCAGCCTGTGGACTAGCGGGAGTTCCTACAATGAGCAGTTCTTC | CASSLWTSGSSYNEQFF | TRBJ2-1 | TRBV3-1/TRBV3-2 | NA | TRBD2
TGTGCCAGCAGTGAAAGTCGGACAATGGCCGGCTACACCTTC | CASSESRTMAGYTF | TRBJ1-2 | TRBV6-1 | NA | NA
TGTGCCAGCAGTGTAGTAGCCAAAAACATTCAGTACTTC | CASSVVAKNIQYF | TRBJ2-4 | TRBV2 | NA | NA
TGTGCCACCAAGCCCGGGACAGCGAACACTGAAGCTTTCTTT | CATKPGTANTEAFF | TRBJ1-1 | TRBV10-3 | NA | TRBD1
TGTGCCACCAGCAGAGTTCCGGACGGGAGAAATACGCAGTATTTT | CATSRVPDGRNTQYF | TRBJ2-3 | TRBV15 | NA | NA
TGCGCCAGCGTACCGGGACTAGCATCCTACGAGCAGTACTTC | CASVPGLASYEQYF | TRBJ2-7 | TRBV10-1 | few | TRBD2
TGTGCCAGCAGTTTCGCTAGCGCCCAGACCCAGTACTTC | CASSFASAQTQYF | TRBJ2-5 | TRBV12-3/TRBV12-4 | once | NA
TGTGCCAGCAGCTCGGGACTAGCGGGAGCAGATACGCAGTATTTT | CASSSGLAGADTQYF | TRBJ2-3 | TRBV5-4 | NA | TRBD2
TGCGCCAGCAGCTTGGCCGCGGGAGGGCCTCATACGCAGTATTTT | CASSLAAGGPHTQYF | TRBJ2-3 | TRBV5-1 | NA | TRBD2
TGTGCCAGCAGCTTAGAGAAGGGGGCTCGGGATACGCAGTATTTT | CASSLEKGARDTQYF | TRBJ2-3 | TRBV11-3 | NA | TRBD1
TGTGCCAGCAGACCATGGGAGGTCAGTCAGCCCCAGCATTTT | CASRPWEVSQPQHF | TRBJ1-5 | TRBV28 | NA | NA
TGTGCCAGCACCCCGAGGGAGCGGGAGGGCTACGAGCAGTACTTC | CASTPREREGYEQYF | TRBJ2-7 | TRBV2 | few | TRBD2
TGTGCTAGCAGCTTAGGGAGGACTAGCGGGAGTGAAGATGAGCAGTTCTTC | CASSLGRTSGSEDEQFF | TRBJ2-1 | TRBV7-7 | NA | TRBD2
TGTGCCAGCAGACCAACTAGCCGTGAGACCCAGTACTTC | CASRPTSRETQYF | TRBJ2-5 | TRBV12-3/TRBV12-4 | NA | NA
TGTGCCAGCAGCTTAGCCAGGGGTTCGGGAAACACCATATATTTT | CASSLARGSGNTIYF | TRBJ1-3 | TRBV7-9 | NA | NA
TGCGCCAGCATGCCCGGGACAGCCTATGGCTACACCTTC | CASMPGTAYGYTF | TRBJ1-2 | TRBV5-1 | NA | TRBD1
TGCGCCAGCAGCTCGACTAGCGGGTTTTACAATGAGCAGTTCTTC | CASSSTSGFYNEQFF | TRBJ2-1 | TRBV5-1 | NA | TRBD2
TGTGCCAGCAGCCAAGTAGGGGTCGGGGAGCTGTTTTTT | CASSQVGVGELFF | TRBJ2-2 | TRBV3-1/TRBV3-2 | NA | NA
TGTGCCAGCAGTTTTAGGGGATCGGAGACCCAGTACTTC | CASSFRGSETQYF | TRBJ2-5 | TRBV27 | few | NA
TGTGCCAGCAGCTTAGGAGGGACTAGCGGCTACGAGCAGTACTTC | CASSLGGTSGYEQYF | TRBJ2-7 | TRBV7-2 | NA | TRBD2
TGTGCCAGCAGTCCCTATCAGGGGAGCTATAGCAATCAGCCCCAGCATTTT | CASSPYQGSYSNQPQHF | TRBJ1-5 | TRBV28 | NA | NA
TGTGCCAGCAGCCGGCAAGCGGGAGAAAACGGCTACGAGCAGTACTTC | CASSRQAGENGYEQYF | TRBJ2-7 | TRBV7-2 | NA | TRBD2
TGTGCCAGCAGCCAACCCCAGGGTCCCACTGAAGCTTTCTTT | CASSQPQGPTEAFF | TRBJ1-1 | TRBV4-2 | NA | NA
TGTGCCAGCAGTTTGGGAGGGACTAAGACCCAGTACTTC | CASSLGGTKTQYF | TRBJ2-5 | TRBV12-3/TRBV12-4 | NA | TRBD2
TGTGCCAGCAGTACATCAGGGGGCTGGGGGTCCTACGAGCAGTACTTC | CASSTSGGWGSYEQYF | TRBJ2-7 | TRBV5-4 | NA | TRBD1
TGCAGCGGTGCTAGTCTGGACATTCAGTACTTC | CSGASLDIQYF | TRBJ2-4 | TRBV29-1 | NA | NA
TGCAGTCTGTCCTCCTACAATGAGCAGTTCTTC | CSLSSYNEQFF | TRBJ2-1 | TRBV20-1 | NA | NA
TGTGCCAGCAGCTTCGAGGGGGCAGATACGCAGTATTTT | CASSFEGADTQYF | TRBJ2-3 | TRBV11-3 | NA | NA
TGTGCCAGCAGCCGAGACAGGGTTATTCGGTACTTC | CASSRDRVIRYF | TRBJ2-7 | TRBV7-9 | once | TRBD1
TGTGCCAGCAGTTACCCAGGACAGGCTCGGGAAGAGCAGTACTTC | CASSYPGQAREEQYF | TRBJ2-7 | TRBV6-5 | NA | TRBD1
TGTGCCAGCAGCTTGTACGCGGGAGGGCCCCACGAGCAGTACTTC | CASSLYAGGPHEQYF | TRBJ2-7 | TRBV5-6 | NA | TRBD2
TGTGCCAGCACCCCAAGGAGGGACACTGAAGCTTTCTTT | CASTPRRDTEAFF | TRBJ1-1 | TRBV2 | NA | NA
TGTGCCAGCAGTCCAAGTGTCAGTCGCACAGATACGCAGTATTTT | CASSPSVSRTDTQYF | TRBJ2-3 | TRBV6-6 | NA | NA
TGTGCCAGTAGTAAGGGACTAGCGGCTTTCAGCTCCTACAATGAGCAGTTCTTC | CASSKGLAAFSSYNEQFF | TRBJ2-1 | TRBV19 | once | TRBD2
TGTGCCAGCAGCTTAGGGGTGCTAGCCGGTGAGCAGTTCTTC | CASSLGVLAGEQFF | TRBJ2-1 | TRBV11-3 | NA | NA
TGTGCCAGCAGCAGCGGGACTAGCGGACAGTACTTC | CASSSGTSGQYF | TRBJ2-4 | TRBV3-1/TRBV3-2 | few | TRBD2
TGTGCCAGCAGCCCTACGGGGTTCCCTATGAACACCGGGGAGCTGTTTTTT | CASSPTGFPMNTGELFF | TRBJ2-2 | TRBV5-5 | once | NA
TGTGCCACCACCGCGCTAACAGGGCGCGCCACTGAAGCTTTCTTT | CATTALTGRATEAFF | TRBJ1-1 | TRBV2 | NA | NA
TGTGCCAGCAGGGACACAGGGCACGGAGAGACCCAGTACTTC | CASRDTGHGETQYF | TRBJ2-5 | TRBV2 | NA | NA
TGTGCAAGTCGCCCGGGGGGGCAGGCGAACACCGGGGAGCTGTTTTTT | CASRPGGQANTGELFF | TRBJ2-2 | TRBV12-2 | NA | NA
TGTGCCACCAGTGAGCCGGGACAGGAAAATGAAAAACTGTTTTTT | CATSEPGQENEKLFF | TRBJ1-4 | TRBV24-1 | NA | TRBD1
TGCGCCAGCAGCCAAGATCGGTTCGAAGGGGGCCAAGAGACCCAGTACTTC | CASSQDRFEGGQETQYF | TRBJ2-5 | TRBV4-3 | NA | NA
TGTGCCAGCAGCGTAGCAGGGGAGTACGAGCAGTACTTC | CASSVAGEYEQYF | TRBJ2-7 | TRBV9 | NA | NA
TGTGCCAGCAGCATCGCTATTTCCGGGACAGTGAACACTGAAGCTTTCTTT | CASSIAISGTVNTEAFF | TRBJ1-1 | TRBV2 | NA | TRBD1
TGTGCCAGCAGCTTGGACGGGAGGGCACCCTACGAGCAGTACTTC | CASSLDGRAPYEQYF | TRBJ2-7 | TRBV5-4 | NA | TRBD2
TGTGCCAGCATGGCGGGAGGGGTGGGCAATGAGCAGTTCTTC | CASMAGGVGNEQFF | TRBJ2-1 | TRBV2 | NA | TRBD2
TGTGCCAGCAGTGAAGGGCAGGGAGGGAATCAGCCCCAGCATTTT | CASSEGQGGNQPQHF | TRBJ1-5 | TRBV25-1 | NA | NA
TGTGCCAGCAGCGGCGGACTAGCGACCACCTACGAGCAGTACTTC | CASSGGLATTYEQYF | TRBJ2-7 | TRBV9 | NA | TRBD2
TGTGCCAGCTCACCCAGGGGTCGGGGCTACACCTTC | CASSPRGRGYTF | TRBJ1-2 | TRBV18 | once | NA
TGCGCCAGCAGCCCGGGACAGAGCCAAGAGACCCAGTACTTC | CASSPGQSQETQYF | TRBJ2-5 | TRBV5-1 | few | TRBD1
TGTGCCAGTAGTCCAGGGACAGTCACTAATGAAAAACTGTTTTTT | CASSPGTVTNEKLFF | TRBJ1-4 | TRBV19 | NA | TRBD1
TGTGCCAGCAGCTTAAGGGGGCAAGAGTATGGCTACACCTTC | CASSLRGQEYGYTF | TRBJ1-2 | TRBV7-2 | NA | TRBD1
TGTGCCATCAGTGACCAAGCGACGGCCGGGGAGCTGTTTTTT | CAISDQATAGELFF | TRBJ2-2 | TRBV10-3 | NA | NA
TGTGCCAGCAGCTTCGGTAGCGGGAGAAATGAGCAGTTCTTC | CASSFGSGRNEQFF | TRBJ2-1 | TRBV11-2 | once | TRBD2